The clone carrying this T cell receptor (beta chain) was seen only a few times. Its antigen is still unknown. The data stem from a study of T-cell memory formation after mild COVID-19. Study in general: Most TCR clusters belonged to a single donor. Findings of the study overall: There was a balanced CD4/CD8 profile in clones contracting day 15 to 85, and later expanders leaned CD4+.

It was 5'RACE with constant-segment primers that produced the TCR alpha and TCR beta cDNA libraries, which carried sample barcodes and UMIs. A single record per CDR3 protein comes from TCRdb applying MiXCR to the 5' RACE reads. Of hundreds of thousands of distinct CDR3 sequences listed, roughly 25% are singletons. Trimming left V 5 bases short and J 4 bases short, with 18 bases between. The CDR3 consists of 15 residues. Germline loops: CDR1 LGHNA, CDR2 YSLEER. The chain employs TRBV4-3 and TRBJ2-7; D perhaps matches TRBD2 (6 bases). The TCR sequence derives from an adult woman who had mild COVID-19 (a few samples of this study predate the infection). Cell type and time point are not known. Sequenced material: PBMCs or a T cell subset sorted from them (not recorded which). The CDR3 protein is CASSEGAGTQYEQYF. The CDR3, as DNA: TGCGCCAGCAGCGAGGGAGCCGGGACTCAGTACGAGCAGTACTTC.